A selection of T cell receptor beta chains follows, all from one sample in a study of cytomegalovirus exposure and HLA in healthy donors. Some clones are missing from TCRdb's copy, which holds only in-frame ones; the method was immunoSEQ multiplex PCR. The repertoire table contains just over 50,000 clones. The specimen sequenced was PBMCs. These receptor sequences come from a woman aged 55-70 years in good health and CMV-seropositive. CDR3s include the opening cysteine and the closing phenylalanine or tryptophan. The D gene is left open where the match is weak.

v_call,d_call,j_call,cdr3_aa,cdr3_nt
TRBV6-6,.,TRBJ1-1,CASRIQGRGTEAFF,TGTGCCAGCAGAATACAGGGTCGGGGCACTGAAGCTTTCTTT
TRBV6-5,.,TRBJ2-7,CASSYGPDYEQYF,TGTGCCAGCAGTTACGGGCCTGACTACGAGCAGTACTTC
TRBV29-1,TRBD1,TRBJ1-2,CSVDRDRSNYGYTF,TGCAGCGTTGACCGGGACAGATCTAACTATGGCTACACCTTC
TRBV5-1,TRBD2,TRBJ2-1,CASRVSLAGAYNEQFF,TGCGCCAGCAGAGTCTCACTAGCGGGGGCCTACAATGAGCAGTTCTTC
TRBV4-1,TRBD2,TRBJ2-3,CASSQATGLADTQYF,TGCGCCAGCAGCCAGGCTACAGGACTAGCGGATACGCAGTATTTT
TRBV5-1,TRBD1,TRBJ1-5,CASSLGEGANQPQHF,TGCGCCAGCAGCTTGGGAGAGGGGGCCAATCAGCCCCAGCATTTT
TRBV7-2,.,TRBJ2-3,CASCPGGFSTDTQYF,TGTGCCAGCTGCCCCGGGGGATTTAGCACAGATACGCAGTATTTT
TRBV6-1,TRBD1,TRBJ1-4,CASSEVGRGTEKLFF,TGTGCCAGCAGTGAAGTTGGCAGGGGGACCGAAAAACTGTTTTTT
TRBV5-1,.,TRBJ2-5,CASSLGSTTPEETQYF,TGCGCCAGCAGCTTGGGGTCTACGACTCCCGAAGAGACCCAGTACTTC
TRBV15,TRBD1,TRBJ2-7,CATSREGQGAYEQYF,TGTGCCACCAGCAGAGAGGGACAGGGGGCTTACGAGCAGTACTTC